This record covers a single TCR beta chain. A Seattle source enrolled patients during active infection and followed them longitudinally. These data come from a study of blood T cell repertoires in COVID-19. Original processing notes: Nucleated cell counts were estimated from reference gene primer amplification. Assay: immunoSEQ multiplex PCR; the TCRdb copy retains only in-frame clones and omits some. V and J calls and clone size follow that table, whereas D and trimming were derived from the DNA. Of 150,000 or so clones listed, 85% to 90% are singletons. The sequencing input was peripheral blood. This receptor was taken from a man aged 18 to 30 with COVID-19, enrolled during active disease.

The CDR3 loop reads CASSQGSTDTQYF. The CDR3 region has the DNA TGTGCCAGCAGCCAGGGCAGCACAGATACGCAGTATTTT. This rearrangement joins TRBV6-4 to TRBJ2-3; a possible D gene is TRBD1 (5 bases). Germline V CDR1 and CDR2: MRHNA, SNTAGT. Trimming left V 6 bases short and J 0 bases short, with 7 bases between. The CDR3 runs 13 residues.